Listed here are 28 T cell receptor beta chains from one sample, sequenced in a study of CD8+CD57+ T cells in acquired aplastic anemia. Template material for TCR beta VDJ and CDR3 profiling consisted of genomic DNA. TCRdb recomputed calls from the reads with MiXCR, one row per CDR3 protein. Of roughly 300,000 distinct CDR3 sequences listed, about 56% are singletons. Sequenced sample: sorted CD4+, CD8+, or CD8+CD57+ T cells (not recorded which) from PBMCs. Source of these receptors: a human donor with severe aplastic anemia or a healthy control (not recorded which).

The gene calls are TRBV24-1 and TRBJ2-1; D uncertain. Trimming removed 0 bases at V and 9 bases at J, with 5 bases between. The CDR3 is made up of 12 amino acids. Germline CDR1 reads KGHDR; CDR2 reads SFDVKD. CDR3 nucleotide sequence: TGTGCCACCAGTGATTTGCGGTCTGAGCAGTTCTTC. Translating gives CATSDLRSEQFF.

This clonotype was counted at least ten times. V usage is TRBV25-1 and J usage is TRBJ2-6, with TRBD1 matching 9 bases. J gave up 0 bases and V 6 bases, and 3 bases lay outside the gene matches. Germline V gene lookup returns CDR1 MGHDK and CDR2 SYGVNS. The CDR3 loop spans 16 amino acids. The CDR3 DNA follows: TGTGCCAGCAGACCGACAGGGGGCTCTGGGGCCAACGTCCTGACTTTC. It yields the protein CASRPTGGSGANVLTF.

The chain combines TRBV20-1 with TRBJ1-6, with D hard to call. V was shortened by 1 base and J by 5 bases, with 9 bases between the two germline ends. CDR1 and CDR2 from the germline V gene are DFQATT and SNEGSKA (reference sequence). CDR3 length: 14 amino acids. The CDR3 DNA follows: TGCAGTGCTAGAGTTACCGCAGATAATTCACCCCTCCACTTT. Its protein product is CSARVTADNSPLHF.

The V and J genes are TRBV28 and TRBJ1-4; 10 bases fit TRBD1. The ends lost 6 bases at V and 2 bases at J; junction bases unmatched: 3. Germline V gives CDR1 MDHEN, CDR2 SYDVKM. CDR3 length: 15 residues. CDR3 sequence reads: CASSTDRGTNEKLFF. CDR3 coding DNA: TGTGCCAGCAGCACGGACAGGGGGACTAATGAAAAACTGTTTTTT.

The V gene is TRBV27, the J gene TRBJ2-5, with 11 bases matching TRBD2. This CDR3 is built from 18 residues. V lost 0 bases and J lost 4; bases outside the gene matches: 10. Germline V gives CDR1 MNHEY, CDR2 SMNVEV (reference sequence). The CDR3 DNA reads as TGTGCCAGCAGTTTATCGACTAGCGGGGTGCAGGCGAGAGAGACCCAGTACTTC. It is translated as CASSLSTSGVQARETQYF.

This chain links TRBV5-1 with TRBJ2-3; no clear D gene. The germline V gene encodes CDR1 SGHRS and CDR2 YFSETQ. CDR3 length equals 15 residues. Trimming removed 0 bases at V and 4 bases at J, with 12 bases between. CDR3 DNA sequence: TGCGCCAGCAGCTTGGGAGTTGGGAACCCAGATACGCAGTATTTT. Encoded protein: CASSLGVGNPDTQYF.

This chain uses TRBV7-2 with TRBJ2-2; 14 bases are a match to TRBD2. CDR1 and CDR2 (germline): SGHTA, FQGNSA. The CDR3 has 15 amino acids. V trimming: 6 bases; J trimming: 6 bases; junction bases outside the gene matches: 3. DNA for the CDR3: TGTGCCAGCAGAAGGACTAGCGGGAGGCCCGGGGAGCTGTTTTTT. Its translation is CASRRTSGRPGELFF.

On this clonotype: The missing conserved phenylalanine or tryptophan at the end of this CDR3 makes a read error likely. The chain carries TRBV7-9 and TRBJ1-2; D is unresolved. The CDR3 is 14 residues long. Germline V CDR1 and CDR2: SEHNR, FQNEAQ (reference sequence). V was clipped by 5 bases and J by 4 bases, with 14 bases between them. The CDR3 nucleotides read TGTGCCAGCAGCGCCTTCGCGACAACCTATGGCTACACCCTT. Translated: CASSAFATTYGYTL.

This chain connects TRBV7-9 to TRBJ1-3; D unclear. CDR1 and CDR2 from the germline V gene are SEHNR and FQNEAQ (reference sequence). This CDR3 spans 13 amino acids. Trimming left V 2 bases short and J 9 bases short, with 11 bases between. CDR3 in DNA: TGTGCCAGCAGCTTATCCACCGAGGGCACCATATATTTT. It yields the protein CASSLSTEGTIYF. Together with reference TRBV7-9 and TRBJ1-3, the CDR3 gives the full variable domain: DTGVSQNPRHKITKRGQNVTFRCDPISEHNRLYWYRQTLGQGPEFLTYFQNEAQLEKSRLLSDRFSAERPKGSFSTLEIQRTEQGDSAMYLCASSLSTEGTIYFGEGSWLTVV.

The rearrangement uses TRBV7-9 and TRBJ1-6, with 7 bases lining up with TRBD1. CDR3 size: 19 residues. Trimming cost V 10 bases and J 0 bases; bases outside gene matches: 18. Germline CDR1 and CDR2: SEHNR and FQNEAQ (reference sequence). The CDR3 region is CATQGHSTGPSSYNSPLHF. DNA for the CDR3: TGTGCCACCCAGGGACACTCGACAGGGCCAAGCTCCTATAATTCACCCCTCCACTTT.

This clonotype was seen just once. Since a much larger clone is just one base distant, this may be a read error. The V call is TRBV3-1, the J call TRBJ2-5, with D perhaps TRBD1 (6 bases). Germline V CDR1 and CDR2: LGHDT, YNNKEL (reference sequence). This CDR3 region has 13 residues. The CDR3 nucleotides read TGTGCCAGCACCAGAGGAGATTACAGGGTTATTGACTTC. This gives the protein CASTRGDYRVIDF.

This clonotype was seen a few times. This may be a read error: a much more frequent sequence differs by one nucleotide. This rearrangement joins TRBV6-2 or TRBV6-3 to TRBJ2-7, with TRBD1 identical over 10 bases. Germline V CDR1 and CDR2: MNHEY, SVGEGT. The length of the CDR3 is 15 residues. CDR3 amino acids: CASRSGQGDSYEQCF. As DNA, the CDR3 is TGTGCCAGCAGAAGTGGACAGGGGGACTCCTACGAGCAGTGCTTC.

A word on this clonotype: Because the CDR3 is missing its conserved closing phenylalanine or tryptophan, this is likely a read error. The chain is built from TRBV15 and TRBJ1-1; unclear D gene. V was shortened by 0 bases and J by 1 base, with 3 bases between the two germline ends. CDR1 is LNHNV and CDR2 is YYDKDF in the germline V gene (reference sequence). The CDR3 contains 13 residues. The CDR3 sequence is CATSRDWNTEAFS. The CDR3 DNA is TGTGCCACCAGCAGAGATTGGAACACTGAAGCTTTCTCT.

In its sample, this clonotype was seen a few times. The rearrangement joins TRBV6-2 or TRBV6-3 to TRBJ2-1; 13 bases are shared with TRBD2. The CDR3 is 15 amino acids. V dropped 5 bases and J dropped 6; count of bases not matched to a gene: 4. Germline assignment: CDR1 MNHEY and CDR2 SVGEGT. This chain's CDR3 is CASSRTSGGFNEQFF. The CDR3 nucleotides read TGTGCCAGCAGTCGGACTAGCGGGGGTTTCAATGAGCAGTTCTTC.

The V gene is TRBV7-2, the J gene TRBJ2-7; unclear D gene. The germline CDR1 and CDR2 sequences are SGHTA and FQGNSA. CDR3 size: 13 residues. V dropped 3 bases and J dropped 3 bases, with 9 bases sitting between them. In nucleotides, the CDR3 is TGTGCCAGCAGCTTTAGACCCAACTACGAGCAGTACTTC. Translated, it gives CASSFRPNYEQYF.

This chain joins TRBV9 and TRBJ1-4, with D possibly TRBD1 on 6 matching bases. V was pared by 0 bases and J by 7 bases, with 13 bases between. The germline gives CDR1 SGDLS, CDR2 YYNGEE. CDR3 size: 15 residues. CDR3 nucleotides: TGTGCCAGCAGCGTAGGTGGTAGCAGGGGTGAAAAACTGTTTTTT. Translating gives CASSVGGSRGEKLFF.

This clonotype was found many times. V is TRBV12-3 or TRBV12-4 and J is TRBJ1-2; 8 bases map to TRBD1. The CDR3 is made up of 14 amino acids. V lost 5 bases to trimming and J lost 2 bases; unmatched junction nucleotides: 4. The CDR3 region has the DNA TGTGCCAGCAGTCCAGGGGGCAGGAACTATGGCTACACCTTC. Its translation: CASSPGGRNYGYTF.

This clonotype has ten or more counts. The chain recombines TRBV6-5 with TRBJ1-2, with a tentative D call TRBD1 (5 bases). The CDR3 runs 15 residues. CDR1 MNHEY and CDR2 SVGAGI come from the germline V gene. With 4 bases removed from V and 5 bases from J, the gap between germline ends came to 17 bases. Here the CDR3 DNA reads TGTGCCAGCAGTTCCGGCTTGGGGGGAGGGTATGGCTACACCTTC. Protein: CASSSGLGGGYGYTF.

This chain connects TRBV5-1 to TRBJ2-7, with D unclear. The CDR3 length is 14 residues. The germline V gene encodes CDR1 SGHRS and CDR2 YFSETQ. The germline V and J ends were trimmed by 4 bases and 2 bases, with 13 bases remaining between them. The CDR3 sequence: CASSLREPPYEQYF. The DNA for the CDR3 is TGCGCCAGCAGCCTCCGAGAGCCCCCCTACGAGCAGTACTTC.

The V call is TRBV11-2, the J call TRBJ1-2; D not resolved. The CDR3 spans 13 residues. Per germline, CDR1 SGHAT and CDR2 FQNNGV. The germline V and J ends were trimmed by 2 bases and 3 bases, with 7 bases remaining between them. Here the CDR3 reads CASSLMGDYGYTF. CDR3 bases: TGTGCCAGCAGCTTAATGGGAGACTATGGCTACACCTTC.

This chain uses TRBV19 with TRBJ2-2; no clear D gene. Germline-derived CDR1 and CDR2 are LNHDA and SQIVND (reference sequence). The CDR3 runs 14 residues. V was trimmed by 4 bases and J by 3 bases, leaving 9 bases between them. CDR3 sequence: CASSTDGYTGELFF. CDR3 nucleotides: TGTGCCAGTAGTACTGACGGGTACACCGGGGAGCTGTTTTTT.

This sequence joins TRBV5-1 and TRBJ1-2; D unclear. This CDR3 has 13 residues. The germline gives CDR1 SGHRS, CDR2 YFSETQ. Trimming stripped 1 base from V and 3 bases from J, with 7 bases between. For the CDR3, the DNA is TGCGCCAGCAGCTTGAACGCAGACTATGGCTACACCTTC. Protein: CASSLNADYGYTF.

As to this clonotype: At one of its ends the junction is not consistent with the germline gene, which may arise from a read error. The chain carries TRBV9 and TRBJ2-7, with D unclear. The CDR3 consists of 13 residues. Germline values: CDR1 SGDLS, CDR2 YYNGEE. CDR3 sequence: CASSVGASCEQYF. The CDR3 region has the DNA TGTGCCAGCAGCGTAGGGGCATCCTGCGAGCAGTACTTC.

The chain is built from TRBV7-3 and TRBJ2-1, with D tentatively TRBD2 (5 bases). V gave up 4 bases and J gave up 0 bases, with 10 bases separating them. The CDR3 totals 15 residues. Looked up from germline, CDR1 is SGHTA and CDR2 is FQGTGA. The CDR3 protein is CASSSDLSSYNEQFF. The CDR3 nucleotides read TGTGCCAGCAGCTCGGACTTAAGCTCCTACAATGAGCAGTTCTTC.

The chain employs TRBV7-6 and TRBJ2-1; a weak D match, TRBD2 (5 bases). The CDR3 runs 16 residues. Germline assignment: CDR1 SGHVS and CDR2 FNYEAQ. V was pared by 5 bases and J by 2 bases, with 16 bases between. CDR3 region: CASSPPPAATYNEQFF. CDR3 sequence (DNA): TGTGCCAGCAGCCCGCCCCCAGCGGCGACCTACAATGAGCAGTTCTTC.

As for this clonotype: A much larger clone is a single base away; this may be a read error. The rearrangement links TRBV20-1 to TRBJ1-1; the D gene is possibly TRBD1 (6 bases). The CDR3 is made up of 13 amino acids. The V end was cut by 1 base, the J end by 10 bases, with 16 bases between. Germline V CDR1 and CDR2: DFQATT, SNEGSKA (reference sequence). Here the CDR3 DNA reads TGCAGTGCTAGAGTGCCGGGGGCCGCTGGAGCTTTCTTT. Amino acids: CSARVPGAAGAFF.

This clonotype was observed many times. CDR3 DNA: TGTGCCAGCTCACAGGGGCCAGGGTCGGATTCACCCCTCCACTTT. Translating gives CASSQGPGSDSPLHF. The chain joins TRBV18 to TRBJ1-6; a possible D gene is TRBD1 (5 bases). CDR1 is KGHSH, CDR2 LQKENI, per germline. Trimming took off 4 bases at V and 8 bases at J, with 15 bases between the two ends. This CDR3 region has 15 residues.

This chain's CDR3 is CASRGTSGGVRAETQYF. CDR3 coding DNA: TGTGCCAGCAGAGGGACTAGCGGGGGCGTGAGGGCGGAGACCCAGTACTTC. This chain joins TRBV2 and TRBJ2-5; TRBD2 matches at 14 bases. Trimming cost V 6 bases and J 5 bases; bases outside gene matches: 11. This CDR3 is built from 17 residues. CDR1 is SNHLY and CDR2 is FYNNEI in the germline V gene. Combining the CDR3 with reference TRBV2 and TRBJ2-5 gives the whole variable domain EPEVTQTPSHQVTQMGQEVILRCVPISNHLYFYWYRQILGQKVEFLVSFYNNEISEKSEIFDDQFSVERPDGSNFTLKIRSTKLEDSAMYFCASRGTSGGVRAETQYFGPGTRLLVL.